This T cell receptor (beta chain) was sequenced in a study of shared clonotypes between healthy human individuals. At deep level, the assay was performed. DNA from unsorted PBMC was sequenced on ten immunoSEQ deep assay plates. The method was immunoSEQ multiplex PCR; TCRdb's version includes in-frame clones alone and lacks a portion of them. This table has fewer than 600,000 clones, 70% to 80% appearing once. The sequence derives from a woman aged 40 to 49 in good health. Some clones in this sample may be carry-over from other donors' samples. The specimen sequenced was PBMCs.

The CDR3 bases are TGTGCCACCCAAGAGGACAGGGGGTACGGACAGCCCCAGCATTTT. Protein: CATQEDRGYGQPQHF. The chain carries TRBV19 and TRBJ1-5, with 10 bases fitting TRBD1. The CDR3 has 15 residues. CDR1 is LNHDA, CDR2 SQIVND, per germline (reference sequence). The V segment lost 10 bases and the J segment 7 bases; nucleotides outside the gene matches: 13.